A selection of T cell receptor beta chains follows, all from one sample in a study of control samples from healthy donors and cancer patients. Clones were sequenced by immunoSEQ multiplex PCR, and TCRdb holds only the in-frame ones, with some missing. Altogether 150,000 to 200,000 clones are present, approximately 92% being singletons, with the ten largest covering 1.1% to 1.5%. The material sequenced was blood. These receptors were taken from a man under 40 in good health. CDR3s include the opening cysteine and the closing phenylalanine or tryptophan. Each record gives: CDR3 protein, CDR3 DNA, clone size, D gene, V gene, J gene. The D gene is left open where the match is weak. Not all rows give a size; the values are once, few, many and, for expanded clones, a class.

CDR3: CASSIGFGQGNQPQHF; DNA: TGTGCCAGTAGTATCGGGTTCGGGCAGGGCAATCAGCCCCAGCATTTT; size: few; D: .; V: TRBV19; J: TRBJ1-5
CDR3: CATSRDTLAGITDTQYF; DNA: TGTGCCACCAGCAGAGATACCCTAGCGGGGATAACAGATACGCAGTATTTT; size: .; D: TRBD2; V: TRBV15; J: TRBJ2-3
CDR3: CASSLLGAGNTEAFF; DNA: TGTGCCAGCAGTTTATTGGGGGCCGGGAACACTGAAGCTTTCTTT; size: .; D: .; V: TRBV28; J: TRBJ1-1
CDR3: CASSPRWPLNEQFF; DNA: TGTGCCAGCTCCCCCCGTTGGCCACTCAATGAGCAGTTCTTC; size: once; D: .; V: TRBV18; J: TRBJ2-1
CDR3: CASSPSRTGFFREQFF; DNA: TGTGCCAGCAGCCCTTCCCGGACAGGGTTTTTCCGGGAGCAGTTCTTC; size: once; D: TRBD1; V: TRBV9; J: TRBJ2-1
CDR3: CASNPSKDTQYF; DNA: TGTGCCAGCAACCCCAGTAAAGATACGCAGTATTTT; size: .; D: .; V: TRBV6-5; J: TRBJ2-3
CDR3: CASSPTDRDTGELFF; DNA: TGTGCCAGCAGTCCGACGGACAGGGACACCGGGGAGCTGTTTTTT; size: .; D: TRBD1; V: TRBV28; J: TRBJ2-2
CDR3: CSVYRTGGTQYF; DNA: TGCAGCGTTTATCGGACAGGGGGGACCCAGTACTTC; size: .; D: TRBD1; V: TRBV29-1; J: TRBJ2-5
CDR3: CASSQVYNPGKQGASSYEQYF; DNA: TGCGCCAGCAGCCAAGTTTACAACCCGGGCAAACAGGGGGCGAGCTCCTACGAGCAGTACTTC; size: .; D: TRBD1; V: TRBV4-1; J: TRBJ2-7
CDR3: CATSRTLDEQFF; DNA: TGTGCCACCAGCAGAACCTTGGATGAGCAGTTCTTC; size: .; D: .; V: TRBV15; J: TRBJ2-1
CDR3: CASRTGTGANTEAFF; DNA: TGTGCCAGTCGGACCGGGACAGGGGCGAACACTGAAGCTTTCTTT; size: .; D: TRBD1; V: TRBV19; J: TRBJ1-1
CDR3: CASSGTFYEQYF; DNA: TGTGCCAGCAGTGGGACATTTTACGAGCAGTACTTC; size: .; D: .; V: TRBV2; J: TRBJ2-7
CDR3: CASSLGDNYSNQPQHF; DNA: TGTGCCAGCAGCCTAGGGGACAACTATAGCAATCAGCCCCAGCATTTT; size: .; D: .; V: TRBV7-2; J: TRBJ1-5
CDR3: CATSDPRGPGETQYF; DNA: TGTGCCACCAGTGATCCCCGCGGACCGGGTGAGACCCAGTACTTC; size: .; D: .; V: TRBV24-1; J: TRBJ2-5
CDR3: CASSSAPETYGYTF; DNA: TGTGCCAGCAGTTCGGCCCCAGAAACCTATGGCTACACCTTC; size: .; D: .; V: TRBV27; J: TRBJ1-2
CDR3: CASRGARASYEQYF; DNA: TGCGCCAGCCGGGGCGCCAGGGCCTCCTACGAGCAGTACTTC; size: .; D: .; V: TRBV23-1; J: TRBJ2-7
CDR3: CASLLTQGNGELFF; DNA: TGTGCCAGCTTACTTACACAGGGAAACGGGGAGCTGTTTTTT; size: .; D: .; V: TRBV6-6; J: TRBJ2-2
CDR3: CATSRGGLGANEQFF; DNA: TGTGCCACCAGTCGGGGCGGGCTAGGGGCGAATGAGCAGTTCTTC; size: .; D: .; V: TRBV24-1; J: TRBJ2-1
CDR3: CAGNRGIDEQYF; DNA: TGTGCCGGCAACAGGGGAATCGACGAGCAGTACTTC; size: .; D: TRBD1; V: TRBV30; J: TRBJ2-7
CDR3: CASSPDNNEQFF; DNA: TGTGCCAGCAGCCCTGATAACAATGAGCAGTTCTTC; size: .; D: .; V: TRBV2; J: TRBJ2-1